This T cell receptor beta chain was sequenced for a study of T cells in Graves' hyperthyroidism and ophthalmopathy. Study findings and constraints: Most thyroid clonotypes expanded above 0.001 were also detected in blood.

TCR beta CDR3 regions were amplified from RNA. The TCR CDR3 was amplified in a first-round RT-PCR using the HTBI primer set. TCRdb re-derived calls from the multiplex PCR reads in MiXCR, one entry per CDR3 protein. This table holds about 740,000 distinct CDR3 sequences, 13% to 15% found once. When ophthalmopathy did not progress within 18 months, Graves' hyperthyroidism was considered stable. Participants, patients aged 18 to 65, had newly diagnosed hyperthyroidism with a duration under 2 months. Clinical symptoms, serum thyroxine, TRAb, thyroid ultrasound and orbital computed tomography established diagnosis. There are a few counts of this clonotype. What it recognizes is unknown. Germline V gene data show CDR1 as MDHEN and CDR2 as SYDVKM. The V gene lost 1 base and the J gene lost 7 bases, with 8 bases spanning the gap. The CDR3 covers 13 residues.

Material: blood. The clonotype was recovered from a young woman with Graves' hyperthyroidism. The chain links TRBV28 to TRBJ2-1; D ambiguous. The CDR3 bases are TGTGCCAGCAGTTTATCATACGGTAATGAGCAGTTCTTC. It codes for CASSLSYGNEQFF.